The entry below describes one T cell receptor (beta chain). This entry is derived from a study of T cell changes during pregnancy in multiple sclerosis. Profiled with immunoSEQ multiplex PCR; TCRdb holds only in-frame clones, not every one. The data show about 70,000 clones, with 91% seen just once and roughly 1.5% held by the top ten. Germline trimming cut 4 bases from V and 2 bases from J; bases unmatched to any gene: 12. This CDR3 comprises 17 residues. The source is a female donor in good health, enrolled as a control in a pregnancy study. V and J are TRBV23-1 and TRBJ1-2, with 8 bases that match TRBD1. TRBV23-1 is recorded as an ORF, its role being uncertain. The sequencing used peripheral blood, collected in the third trimester of pregnancy. CDR3 amino acids: CASSRWCRGQGNYGYTF. The CDR3 DNA follows: TGCGCCAGCAGTCGATGGTGCAGGGGGCAAGGAAACTATGGCTACACCTTC.